The 31 T cell receptor beta chains given below trace back to one sample, sequenced in a study of blood T cell repertoires in COVID-19. Sequencing was performed with immunoSEQ multiplex PCR; in TCRdb, only in-frame clones are kept and a portion is missing. The sample consists of around 150,000 clones, 70% to 85% of them appearing once. Sequencing was performed on peripheral blood. The receptor set was obtained from an elderly woman with acute or convalescent COVID-19.

This clone came up a few times. The chain employs TRBV30 and TRBJ1-2, with D possibly being TRBD1 (6 bases). The germline V gene encodes CDR1 GTSNPN and CDR2 SVGIG (reference sequence). V was cut by 3 bases and J by 3 bases, with 14 bases left in between. This CDR3 comprises 14 residues. The CDR3 DNA reads TGTGCCTGGAGCAGTACGGACAGCTACTATGGCTACACCTTC. Protein product: CAWSSTDSYYGYTF. Full variable domain (remainder filled in from reference TRBV30 and TRBJ1-2): SQTIHQWPATLVQPVGSPLSLECTVEGTSNPNLYWYRQAAGRGLQLLFYSVGIGQISSEVPQNLSASRPQDRQFILSSKKLLLSDSGFYLCAWSSTDSYYGYTFGSGTRLTVV.

The rearrangement uses TRBV19 and TRBJ2-1; 8 bases match TRBD2. V lost 6 bases to trimming and J lost 4 bases; unmatched junction nucleotides: 5. The germline V gene encodes CDR1 LNHDA and CDR2 SQIVND (reference sequence). This CDR3 region has 14 residues. The CDR3 is CASSPGGYYNEQFF. CDR3 coding DNA: TGTGCCAGTAGCCCGGGGGGGTATTACAATGAGCAGTTCTTC. Complete variable domain (other parts from reference TRBV19 and TRBJ2-1): DGGITQSPKYLFRKEGQNVTLSCEQNLNHDAMYWYRQDPGQGLRLIYYSQIVNDFQKGDIAEGYSVSREKKESFPLTVTSAQKNPTAFYLCASSPGGYYNEQFFGPGTRLTVL.

The rearrangement uses TRBV29-1 and TRBJ2-7; possibly TRBD1 for D (6 bases). CDR1 and CDR2 (germline): SQVTM, ANQGSEA. This CDR3 region has 13 residues. Trimming removed 3 bases at V and 5 bases at J, with 14 bases between. The CDR3 loop is CSVELGARHEQYF. For the CDR3, the DNA is TGCAGCGTTGAGTTGGGGGCGCGTCACGAGCAGTACTTC.

This chain connects TRBV6-4 to TRBJ2-1, with D perhaps matching TRBD1 (5 bases). Trimming pared 2 bases from V and 9 bases from J, leaving 11 bases between. CDR1 is MRHNA, CDR2 SNTAGT, per germline. The CDR3 is made up of 13 amino acids. In DNA, the CDR3 is TGTGCCAGCAGTGACCGGATTGACAGTGAGCAGTTCTTC. This gives the protein CASSDRIDSEQFF.

The chain combines TRBV10-3 with TRBJ1-1, with a weak D call TRBD1 (5 bases). Trimming cost V 4 bases and J 6 bases, with 15 bases left between them. Germline CDR1 reads ENHRY; CDR2 reads SYGVKD. The length of the CDR3 is 14 residues. CDR3 nucleotide sequence: TGTGCCATCAGTGTGGGGGGTCCGGGCGCTGAAGCTTTCTTT. Translation: CAISVGGPGAEAFF.

The chain combines TRBV5-1 with TRBJ2-2; maybe TRBD1 (5 bases). The CDR3 has 15 residues. Trimming left V 0 bases short and J 7 bases short, with 13 bases between. The germline gives CDR1 SGHRS, CDR2 YFSETQ. CDR3 DNA: TGCGCCAGCAGCTTGGAGAGCGCAGGGCACGGGGAGCTGTTTTTT. This sequence encodes CASSLESAGHGELFF.

This rearrangement joins TRBV6-6 to TRBJ2-1, with TRBD2 identical over 10 bases. Germline V lookup: CDR1 MNHNY, CDR2 SVGAGI (reference sequence). The CDR3 is 16 amino acids. J was trimmed by 5 bases and V by 2 bases; bases with no gene match: 6. The CDR3 loop reads CASSYPGLARNNEQFF. Here the CDR3 DNA reads TGTGCCAGCAGTTACCCGGGACTAGCGAGAAACAATGAGCAGTTCTTC.

V is TRBV6-6 and J is TRBJ1-1, with TRBD1 identical over 9 bases. Germline trimming cut 7 bases from V and 1 base from J; bases unmatched to any gene: 4. Germline loops: CDR1 MNHNY, CDR2 SVGAGI (reference sequence). The CDR3 is 14 residues long. As DNA, the CDR3 is TGTGCCAGCAATTCACAGGGGGCGAACACTGAAGCTTTCTTT. This encodes CASNSQGANTEAFF.

The chain joins TRBV5-8 to TRBJ2-1; TRBD2 agrees at 11 bases. Per germline, CDR1 SGHTS and CDR2 YDEGEE. The CDR3 contains 18 residues. V lost 0 bases, J lost 0 bases, and 5 bases stayed unmatched. The CDR3 sequence: CASSLAGTSGSSYNEQFF. CDR3 sequence (DNA): TGTGCCAGCAGCTTGGCCGGGACTAGCGGTAGCTCCTACAATGAGCAGTTCTTC.

This chain links TRBV6-2 or TRBV6-3 with TRBJ1-5, with 12 bases fitting TRBD1. The length of the CDR3 is 18 residues. V lost 2 bases to trimming and J lost 5 bases; unmatched junction nucleotides: 10. CDR1 MNHEY and CDR2 SVGEGT come from the germline V gene. CDR3 sequence: CASSYNRDRGQRDQPQHF. The CDR3 bases are TGTGCCAGCAGTTACAATCGGGACAGGGGGCAGAGGGATCAGCCCCAGCATTTT.

The chain recombines TRBV2 with TRBJ2-5; tentatively, D is TRBD2 (6 bases). V was shortened by 10 bases and J by 4 bases, with 16 bases between the two germline ends. Germline V CDR1 and CDR2: SNHLY, FYNNEI. The CDR3 has 13 amino acids. The CDR3 is CATVGSGRETQYF. In DNA form, the CDR3 reads TGTGCCACTGTGGGAAGCGGGCGAGAGACCCAGTACTTC.

The V and J genes are TRBV11-2 and TRBJ2-2; possibly TRBD2 for D (5 bases). CDR1 and CDR2 (germline): SGHAT, FQNNGV. This CDR3 region has 15 residues. V was shortened by 5 bases and J by 3 bases, with 13 bases between the two germline ends. CDR3 DNA sequence: TGTGCCAGCAGCCCCGGGATAGGAGACACCGGGGAGCTGTTTTTT. This translates into CASSPGIGDTGELFF.

The V call is TRBV5-1, the J call TRBJ2-3, with TRBD2 matching 7 bases. Germline lookup yields CDR1 SGHRS and CDR2 YFSETQ. This CDR3 region has 14 residues. J lost 5 bases, V lost 7 bases, and 10 bases had no gene match. The CDR3 loop reads CASYRLGEGDTQYF. In DNA form, the CDR3 reads TGCGCCAGCTATAGACTAGGGGAGGGAGATACGCAGTATTTT.

The chain is built from TRBV7-2 and TRBJ2-7; 7 bases agree with TRBD2. This CDR3 region has 15 residues. CDR1 and CDR2 (germline): SGHTA, FQGNSA. With 6 bases clipped from V and 0 bases from J, the junction kept 8 bases outside the gene matches. CDR3 DNA sequence: TGTGCCAGCAGTTTTGGACTAGGGGCCTCCTACGAGCAGTACTTC. Protein product: CASSFGLGASYEQYF. Looking up the rest from reference TRBV7-2 and TRBJ2-7 gives the full variable domain: GAGVSQSPSNKVTEKGKDVELRCDPISGHTALYWYRQSLGQGLEFLIYFQGNSAPDKSGLPSDRFSAERTGGSVSTLTIQRTQQEDSAVYLCASSFGLGASYEQYFGPGTRLTVT.

The chain uses TRBV5-1 and TRBJ1-2, with D tentatively TRBD1 (5 bases). Per the germline V gene, CDR1 is SGHRS and CDR2 is YFSETQ. The CDR3 runs to 14 residues. The ends were cut back, 2 bases at V and 6 bases at J, with 14 bases in the middle. For the CDR3, the DNA is TGCGCCAGCAGCTTCTTAGCAGGGTTGGATGGCTACACCTTC. Its translation is CASSFLAGLDGYTF.

The V and J genes are TRBV18 and TRBJ1-2, with a tentative D call TRBD1 (6 bases). The CDR3 has 14 residues. V was cut by 0 bases and J by 4 bases, with 9 bases left in between. The germline gives CDR1 KGHSH, CDR2 LQKENI. This chain's CDR3 is CASSPPGGLYGYTF. The CDR3 bases are TGTGCCAGCTCACCACCGGGGGGGCTCTATGGCTACACCTTC.

V and J are TRBV15 and TRBJ1-1, with 7 bases lining up with TRBD1. Trimming removed 8 bases from V and 1 base from J; junction bases left unmatched: 19. This CDR3 is built from 18 residues. Germline loops: CDR1 LNHNV, CDR2 YYDKDF (reference sequence). The CDR3 nucleotides read TGTGCCACCGCGCTAGACAGGGCAGTGGGGCTGGGGAACACTGAAGCTTTCTTT. Translated, it gives CATALDRAVGLGNTEAFF.

CDR3 protein: CASSQAGGSTDTQYF. CDR3 DNA: TGTGCCAGCAGCCAAGCGGGAGGGAGCACAGATACGCAGTATTTT. V and J are TRBV3-1 (or the pseudogene TRBV3-2) and TRBJ2-3; TRBD2 matches at 8 bases. CDR3 size: 15 residues. Unmatched junction bases numbered 0, after V lost 1 base and J lost 0 bases. The V gene's germline CDR1 is LGHDT and CDR2 YNNKEL (reference sequence).

The V gene is TRBV3-1 (or the pseudogene TRBV3-2), the J gene TRBJ1-2, with 10 bases aligning to TRBD1. This CDR3 contains 15 residues. V lost 1 base and J lost 8; bases outside the gene matches: 7. Per the germline V gene, CDR1 is LGHDT and CDR2 is YNNKEL (reference sequence). CDR3 protein: CASSQGAGQGYGYTF. The CDR3, as DNA: TGTGCCAGCAGCCAAGGGGCGGGACAGGGGTACGGCTACACCTTC.

This clone was picked up one time. The V and J genes are TRBV27 and TRBJ2-1, with TRBD2 identical over 12 bases. V trimming: 7 bases; J trimming: 1 base; junction bases outside the gene matches: 2. This CDR3 is 15 amino acids long. The germline CDR1 and CDR2 sequences are MNHEY and SMNVEV (reference sequence). CDR3 bases: TGTGCCAGCAAACTAGCGGGAGGTTCCTACAATGAGCAGTTCTTC. It encodes CASKLAGGSYNEQFF.

CDR3 sequence: CAWIPGEAIYGYTF. CDR3 DNA sequence: TGTGCCTGGATTCCAGGGGAAGCTATCTATGGCTACACCTTC. The chain has TRBV30 and TRBJ1-2, with D possibly being TRBD1 (6 bases). The CDR3 is made up of 14 amino acids. Trimming took 4 bases from V and 4 from J, leaving 16 bases between them. Germline CDR1 reads GTSNPN; CDR2 reads SVGIG (reference sequence).

This rearrangement joins TRBV7-6 to TRBJ2-5, with D possibly matching TRBD1 (6 bases). The CDR3 contains 17 residues. CDR1 and CDR2 from the germline V gene are SGHVS and FNYEAQ. Trimming took off 0 bases at V and 1 base at J, with 15 bases between the two ends. The CDR3 region has the DNA TGTGCCAGCAGCTTAGCAGGCAGGGGTCGGATCCAAGAGACCCAGTACTTC. Translating it yields CASSLAGRGRIQETQYF.

The chain joins TRBV6-1 to TRBJ2-2; D remains ambiguous. The CDR3 is made up of 16 amino acids. Germline CDR1 MNHNS, CDR2 SASEGT. Trimming removed 2 bases at V and 1 base at J, with 11 bases between. The CDR3 DNA follows: TGTGCCAGCAGTGAACTTCGCGGCCGGAACACCGGGGAGCTGTTTTTT. Its protein product is CASSELRGRNTGELFF.

Notes on this clone: One end of the junction varies from germline; a read error may be responsible. The rearrangement joins TRBV15 to TRBJ2-5; 9 nucleotides line up with TRBD2. Germline V lookup: CDR1 LNHNV, CDR2 YYDKDF (reference sequence). This CDR3 is 11 amino acids long. The CDR3 DNA follows: TGTGCCACCAGCAGAGGGACTAGCGAGAACTTC. Residues: CATSRGTSENF.

The V gene is TRBV28, the J gene TRBJ1-2; 9 bases align to TRBD1. The CDR3 is 16 residues long. CDR1 and CDR2 from the germline V gene are MDHEN and SYDVKM. The ends lost 4 bases at V and 0 bases at J; junction bases unmatched: 6. CDR3 protein: CASSWTGATANYGYTF. Written as DNA, the CDR3 is TGTGCCAGCAGTTGGACAGGGGCGACCGCTAACTATGGCTACACCTTC.

The chain has TRBV19 and TRBJ2-1; 7 bases map to TRBD1. V lost 5 bases and J lost 12; bases outside the gene matches: 13. The V gene's germline CDR1 is LNHDA and CDR2 SQIVND (reference sequence). The CDR3 extends over 14 amino acids. CDR3: CASSSDRFGSGQFF. CDR3 nucleotide sequence: TGTGCCAGTAGTTCGGACAGGTTTGGTTCGGGGCAGTTCTTC.

The chain is built from TRBV19 and TRBJ1-5, with 9 bases matching TRBD1. Germline V lookup: CDR1 LNHDA, CDR2 SQIVND (reference sequence). J was trimmed by 1 base and V by 1 base; bases with no gene match: 8. This CDR3 region has 18 residues. CDR3 nucleotide sequence: TGTGCCAGTAGTATAGGGGGACAGGGAAGAAGGAGCAATCAGCCCCAGCATTTT. Translation: CASSIGGQGRRSNQPQHF. Together with reference TRBV19 and TRBJ1-5, the CDR3 gives the full variable domain: DGGITQSPKYLFRKEGQNVTLSCEQNLNHDAMYWYRQDPGQGLRLIYYSQIVNDFQKGDIAEGYSVSREKKESFPLTVTSAQKNPTAFYLCASSIGGQGRRSNQPQHFGDGTRLSIL.

This clone was detected a few times. The rearrangement uses TRBV29-1 and TRBJ1-3; D not resolved. CDR1 SQVTM and CDR2 ANQGSEA come from the germline V gene. There are 14 residues in the CDR3. V lost 1 base and J lost 4, with 11 bases in between. As DNA, the CDR3 is TGCAGCGTTGAAGTTTACCAGGCGGGAAACACCATATATTTT. Its translation: CSVEVYQAGNTIYF.

This clone has a handful of counts. The CDR3 is CSAGGDEQFF. CDR3 nucleotide sequence: TGCAGTGCCGGGGGGGATGAGCAGTTCTTC. This chain connects TRBV20-1 to TRBJ2-1, with TRBD2 matching 8 bases. Germline trimming cut 6 bases from V and 8 bases from J; bases unmatched to any gene: 0. Per germline, CDR1 DFQATT and CDR2 SNEGSKA (reference sequence). The CDR3 consists of 10 residues.

The gene calls are TRBV30 and TRBJ1-5; possibly TRBD1 for D (6 bases). Per the germline V gene, CDR1 is GTSNPN and CDR2 is SVGIG (reference sequence). V lost 3 bases, J lost 0 bases, and 12 bases lay in between. The CDR3 extends over 15 amino acids. DNA of the CDR3: TGTGCCTGGAGAGTACAGGGATATAGCAATCAGCCCCAGCATTTT. Its protein is CAWRVQGYSNQPQHF.

The chain links TRBV7-2 to TRBJ1-2; D uncertain. This CDR3 spans 15 amino acids. The V gene lost 1 base and the J gene lost 2 bases, with 11 bases spanning the gap. Germline V gene data show CDR1 as SGHTA and CDR2 as FQGNSA. CDR3 protein: CASSLGAGQNYGYTF. The CDR3 coding sequence is TGTGCCAGCAGCTTAGGGGCTGGCCAGAACTATGGCTACACCTTC.